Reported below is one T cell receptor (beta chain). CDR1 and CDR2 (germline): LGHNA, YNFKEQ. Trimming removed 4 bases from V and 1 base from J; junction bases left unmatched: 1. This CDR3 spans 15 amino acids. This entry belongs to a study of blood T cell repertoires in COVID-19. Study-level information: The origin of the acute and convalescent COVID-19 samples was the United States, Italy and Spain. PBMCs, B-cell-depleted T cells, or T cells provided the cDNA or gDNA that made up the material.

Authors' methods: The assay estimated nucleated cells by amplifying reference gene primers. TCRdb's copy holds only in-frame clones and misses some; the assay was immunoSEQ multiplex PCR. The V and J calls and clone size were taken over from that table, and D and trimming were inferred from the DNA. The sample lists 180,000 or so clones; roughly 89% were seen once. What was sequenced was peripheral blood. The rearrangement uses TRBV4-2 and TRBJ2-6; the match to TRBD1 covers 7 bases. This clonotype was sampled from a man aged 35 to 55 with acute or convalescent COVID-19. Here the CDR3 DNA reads TGTGCCAGCAGCCGGGGACAGTCTGGGGCCAACGTCCTGACTTTC. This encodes CASSRGQSGANVLTF.